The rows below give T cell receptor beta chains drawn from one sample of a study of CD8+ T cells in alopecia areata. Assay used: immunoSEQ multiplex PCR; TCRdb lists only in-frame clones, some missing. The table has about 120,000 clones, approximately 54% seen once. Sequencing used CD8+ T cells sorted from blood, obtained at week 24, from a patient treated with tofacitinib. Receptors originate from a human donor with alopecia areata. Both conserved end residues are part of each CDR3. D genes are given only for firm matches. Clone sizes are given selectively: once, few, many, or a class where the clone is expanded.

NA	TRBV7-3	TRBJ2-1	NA	CASSLTRRTPLNEQFF	TGTGCCAGCAGCCTAACCCGGAGGACCCCTCTCAATGAGCAGTTCTTC
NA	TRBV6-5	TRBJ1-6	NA	CASSYRSGPLHF	TGTGCCAGCAGTTATCGCAGCGGCCCCCTCCACTTT
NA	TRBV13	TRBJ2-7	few	CASSLMAPSSYEQYF	TGTGCCAGCAGCTTAATGGCACCTAGCTCCTACGAGCAGTACTTC
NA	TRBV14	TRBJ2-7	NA	CASSLIQGSIYEQYF	TGTGCCAGCAGCCTTATACAGGGTTCTATCTACGAGCAGTACTTC
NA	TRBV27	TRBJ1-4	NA	CASSLSATEKLFF	TGTGCCAGCAGTTTATCCGCCACGGAAAAACTGTTTTTT
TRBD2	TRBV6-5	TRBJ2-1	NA	CASSPAGGLYGEQFF	TGTGCCAGCAGTCCCGCGGGGGGGCTATATGGTGAGCAGTTCTTC
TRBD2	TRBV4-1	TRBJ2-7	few	CASSQTSGGTLYEQYF	TGCGCCAGCAGCCAAACTAGCGGGGGGACCCTCTACGAGCAGTACTTC
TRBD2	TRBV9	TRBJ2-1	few	CASSVPSGGNNEQFF	TGTGCCAGCAGCGTCCCAAGCGGGGGTAACAATGAGCAGTTCTTC
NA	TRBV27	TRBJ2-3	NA	CASSLAYTDTQYF	TGTGCCAGCAGTTTAGCCTACACAGATACGCAGTATTTT
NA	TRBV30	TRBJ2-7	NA	CAWSASSGLEQYF	TGTGCCTGGAGTGCCAGCTCAGGGCTCGAGCAGTACTTC
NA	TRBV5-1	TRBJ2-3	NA	CASSLDGSTDTQYF	TGCGCCAGCAGCTTGGACGGATCCACAGATACGCAGTATTTT
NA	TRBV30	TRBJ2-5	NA	CAWISVGVTETQYF	TGTGCCTGGATCAGCGTAGGAGTCACGGAGACCCAGTACTTC
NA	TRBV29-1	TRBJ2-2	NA	CSVEPGQNTGELFF	TGCAGCGTTGAACCGGGACAGAACACCGGGGAGCTGTTTTTT
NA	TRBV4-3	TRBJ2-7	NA	CASSRLWDPSYEQYF	TGCGCCAGCAGCCGGCTCTGGGATCCCAGCTACGAGCAGTACTTC
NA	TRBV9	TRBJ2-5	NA	CASSASGPSQETQYF	TGTGCCAGCAGCGCAAGCGGGCCAAGTCAGGAGACCCAGTACTTC
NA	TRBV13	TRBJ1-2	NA	CASSSETEYGYTF	TGTGCCAGCAGCTCTGAGACGGAGTATGGCTACACCTTC
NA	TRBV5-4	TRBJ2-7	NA	CASTSGYEQYF	TGTGCCAGCACCTCCGGGTACGAGCAGTACTTC
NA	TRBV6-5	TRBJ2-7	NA	CASSYPSLDGEQYF	TGTGCCAGCAGTTACCCCTCTCTGGACGGAGAGCAGTACTTC
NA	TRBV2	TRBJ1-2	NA	CASIRDNWRYGYTF	TGTGCCAGCATCCGGGACAACTGGCGCTATGGCTACACCTTC
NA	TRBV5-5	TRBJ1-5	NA	CASSWGPGAEQPQHF	TGTGCCAGCAGCTGGGGGCCGGGGGCGGAGCAGCCCCAGCATTTT
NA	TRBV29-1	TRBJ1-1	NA	CSVHPDWVGNTEAFF	TGCAGCGTACACCCGGATTGGGTTGGGAACACTGAAGCTTTCTTT
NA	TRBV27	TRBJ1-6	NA	CASSLGPGAADSPLHF	TGTGCCAGCAGTTTAGGACCCGGGGCAGCAGATTCACCCCTCCACTTT
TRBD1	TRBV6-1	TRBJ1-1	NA	CASSSRGDRGTEAFF	TGTGCCAGCAGTTCACGTGGGGACAGGGGGACTGAAGCTTTCTTT
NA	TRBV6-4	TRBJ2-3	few	CASSGGNTDTQYF	TGTGCCAGCAGTGGAGGTAATACAGATACGCAGTATTTT
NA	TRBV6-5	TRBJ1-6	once	CASSWGNSPLHF	TGTGCCAGCAGCTGGGGTAATTCACCCCTCCACTTT
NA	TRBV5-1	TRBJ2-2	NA	CASSLAPGGPLGELFF	TGCGCCAGCAGCTTGGCTCCCGGGGGCCCCTTAGGGGAGCTGTTTTTT
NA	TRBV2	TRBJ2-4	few	CAFLESREAKNIQYF	TGTGCCTTTCTTGAAAGCCGAGAAGCCAAAAACATTCAGTACTTC
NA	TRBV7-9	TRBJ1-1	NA	CASSRGGFEAFF	TGTGCCAGCAGCCGGGGCGGCTTCGAAGCTTTCTTT
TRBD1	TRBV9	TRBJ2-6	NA	CASSEPTGDQATNVLTF	TGTGCCAGCAGCGAGCCTACAGGGGACCAGGCGACAAACGTCCTGACTTTC
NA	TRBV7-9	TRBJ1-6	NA	CASSLEDTNSPLHF	TGTGCCAGCAGCTTGGAGGACACAAATTCACCCCTCCACTTT
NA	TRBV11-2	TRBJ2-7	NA	CASSLGTDYEQYF	TGTGCCAGCAGCTTAGGCACCGACTACGAGCAGTACTTC
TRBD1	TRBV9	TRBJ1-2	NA	CASSDGDSANYGYTF	TGTGCCAGCAGCGACGGGGACAGCGCTAACTATGGCTACACCTTC
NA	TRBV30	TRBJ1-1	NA	CAWSVGLAGHTEAFF	TGTGCCTGGAGTGTAGGGTTGGCCGGGCACACTGAAGCTTTCTTT
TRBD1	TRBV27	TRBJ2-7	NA	CASSLRTGWNEQYF	TGTGCCAGCAGTCTCCGGACAGGGTGGAACGAGCAGTACTTC
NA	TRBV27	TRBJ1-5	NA	CASSFSGSNQPQHF	TGTGCCAGCAGTTTCTCAGGTAGCAATCAGCCCCAGCATTTT
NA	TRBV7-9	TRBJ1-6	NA	CASSLSAIGDNSPLHF	TGTGCCAGCAGCTTATCCGCGATTGGAGATAATTCACCCCTCCACTTT
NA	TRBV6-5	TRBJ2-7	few	CASSSEGTSYYEQYF	TGTGCCAGCAGCTCTGAGGGGACATCATACTACGAGCAGTACTTC
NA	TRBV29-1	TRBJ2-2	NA	CSVASGAGELFF	TGCAGCGTTGCTTCGGGGGCCGGGGAGCTGTTTTTT
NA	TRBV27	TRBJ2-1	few	CASSPYGQGSYNEQFF	TGTGCCAGCAGTCCCTATGGGCAAGGGAGCTACAATGAGCAGTTCTTC
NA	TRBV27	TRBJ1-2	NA	CASSSGSENYGYTF	TGTGCCAGCAGCTCGGGGTCTGAGAACTATGGCTACACCTTC
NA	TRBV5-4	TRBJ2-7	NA	CASSLGGLQYF	TGTGCCAGCAGCCTGGGAGGACTCCAGTACTTC
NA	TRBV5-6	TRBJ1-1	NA	CASSWAGGGEAFF	TGTGCCAGCAGCTGGGCTGGGGGAGGTGAAGCTTTCTTT
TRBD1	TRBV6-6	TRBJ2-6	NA	CASSQGQGAVHVLTF	TGTGCCAGCAGTCAGGGACAGGGGGCCGTCCACGTCCTGACTTTC
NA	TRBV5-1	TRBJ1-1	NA	CASSLSGMNTEAFF	TGCGCCAGCAGCTTGTCAGGGATGAACACTGAAGCTTTCTTT
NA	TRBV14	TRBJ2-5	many	CASSQPTRRTEETQYF	TGTGCCAGCAGCCAACCCACCAGGAGGACAGAGGAGACCCAGTACTTC
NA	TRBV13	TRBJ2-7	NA	CASSLALAGYEQYF	TGTGCCAGCAGCTTAGCCCTAGCCGGGTACGAGCAGTACTTC
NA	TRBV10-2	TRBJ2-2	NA	CASSESEHNTGELFF	TGCGCCAGCAGTGAGTCAGAACATAATACCGGGGAGCTGTTTTTT
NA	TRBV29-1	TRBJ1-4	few	CSVEDPETDNEKLFF	TGCAGCGTTGAAGATCCCGAGACAGACAATGAAAAACTGTTTTTT
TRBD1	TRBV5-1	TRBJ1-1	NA	CASSLGTGRDTEAFF	TGCGCCAGCAGCTTGGGGACAGGGAGGGACACTGAAGCTTTCTTT
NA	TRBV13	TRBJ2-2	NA	CASLQTNTGELFF	TGTGCCAGTCTACAGACGAACACCGGGGAGCTGTTTTTT
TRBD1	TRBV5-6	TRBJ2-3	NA	CASSFGTGSTDTQYF	TGTGCCAGCAGCTTTGGGACAGGAAGCACAGATACGCAGTATTTT
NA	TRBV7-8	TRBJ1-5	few	CASGDGGPQPQHF	TGTGCCAGCGGGGACGGAGGCCCTCAGCCCCAGCATTTT
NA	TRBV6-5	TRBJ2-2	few	CASASGELASGELFF	TGTGCCAGCGCCTCGGGGGAGCTAGCTAGCGGGGAGCTGTTTTTT